This entry features one TCR beta chain sequence. The V end lost 1 base, the J end lost 5 bases, and 15 bases lay between the germline ends. The CDR3 runs to 15 residues. Per the germline V gene, CDR1 is LGHDT and CDR2 is YNNKEL (reference sequence). The sample is drawn from a study of blood T cell repertoires in COVID-19. Profiling relied on immunoSEQ multiplex PCR, and the TCRdb table lists in-frame clones only, not all of them. In the table there are around 200,000 clones, around nine tenths of which are singletons. The chain uses TRBV3-1 (or the pseudogene TRBV3-2) and TRBJ2-7; a weak D match, TRBD1 (5 bases). Material for sequencing was peripheral blood. The receptor comes from a man between 60 and 70 years old who had recovered from COVID-19. CDR3 sequence: CASSQVPGWVHEQYF. The CDR3 coding sequence is TGTGCCAGCAGCCAAGTTCCAGGGTGGGTCCACGAGCAGTACTTC.